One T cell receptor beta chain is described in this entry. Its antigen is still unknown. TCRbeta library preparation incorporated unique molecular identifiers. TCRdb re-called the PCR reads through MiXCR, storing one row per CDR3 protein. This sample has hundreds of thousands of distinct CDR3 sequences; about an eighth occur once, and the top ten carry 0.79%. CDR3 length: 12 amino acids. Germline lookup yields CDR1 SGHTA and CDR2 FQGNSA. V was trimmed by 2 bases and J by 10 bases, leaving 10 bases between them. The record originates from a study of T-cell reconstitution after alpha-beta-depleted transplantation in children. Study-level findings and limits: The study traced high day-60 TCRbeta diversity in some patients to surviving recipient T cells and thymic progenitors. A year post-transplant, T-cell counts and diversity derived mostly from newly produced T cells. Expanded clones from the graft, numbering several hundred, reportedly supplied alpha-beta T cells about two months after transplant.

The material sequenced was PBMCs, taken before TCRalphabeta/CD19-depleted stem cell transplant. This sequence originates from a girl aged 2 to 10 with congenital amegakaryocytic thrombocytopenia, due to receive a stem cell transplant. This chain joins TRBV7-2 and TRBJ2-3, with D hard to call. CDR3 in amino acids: CASSLLPFAQYF. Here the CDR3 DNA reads TGTGCCAGCAGCTTACTTCCCTTTGCGCAGTATTTT.